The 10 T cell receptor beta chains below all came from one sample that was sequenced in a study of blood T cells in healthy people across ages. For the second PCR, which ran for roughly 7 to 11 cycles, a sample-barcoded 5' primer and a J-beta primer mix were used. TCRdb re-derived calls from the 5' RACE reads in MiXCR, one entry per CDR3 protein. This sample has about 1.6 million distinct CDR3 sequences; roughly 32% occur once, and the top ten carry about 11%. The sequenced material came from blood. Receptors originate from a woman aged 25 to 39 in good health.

The CDR3 loop is CASSLGQNSYNEQFF. The CDR3 DNA follows: TGTGCCAGCAGTTTAGGACAGAACTCCTACAATGAGCAGTTCTTC. The V gene is TRBV27, the J gene TRBJ2-1; D might be TRBD1 (6 bases). The V gene lost 2 bases and the J gene lost 0 bases, with 8 bases spanning the gap. Germline CDR1 is MNHEY and CDR2 is SMNVEV (reference sequence). The CDR3 covers 15 residues.

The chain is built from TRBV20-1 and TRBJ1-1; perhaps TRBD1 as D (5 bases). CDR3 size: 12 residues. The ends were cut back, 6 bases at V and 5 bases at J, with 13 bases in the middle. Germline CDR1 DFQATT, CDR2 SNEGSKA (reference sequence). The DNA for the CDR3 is TGCAGTGCGGGGGGGTGGGGTACTGAAGCTTTCTTT. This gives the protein CSAGGWGTEAFF.

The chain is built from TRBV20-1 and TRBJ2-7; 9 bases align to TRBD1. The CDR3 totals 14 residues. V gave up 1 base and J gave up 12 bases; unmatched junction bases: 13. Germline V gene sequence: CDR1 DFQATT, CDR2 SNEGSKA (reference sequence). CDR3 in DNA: TGCAGTGCTAGAGGTTTTAGGACAGGGGAGGTGCTGTACTTC. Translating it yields CSARGFRTGEVLYF.

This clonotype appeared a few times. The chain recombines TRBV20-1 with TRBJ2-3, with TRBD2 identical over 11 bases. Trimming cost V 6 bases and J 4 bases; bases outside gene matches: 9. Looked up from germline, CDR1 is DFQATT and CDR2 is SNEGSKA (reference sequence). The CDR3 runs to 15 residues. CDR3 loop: CSASTSGRGADTQYF. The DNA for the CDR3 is TGCAGTGCCTCAACTAGCGGGAGAGGGGCAGATACGCAGTATTTT.

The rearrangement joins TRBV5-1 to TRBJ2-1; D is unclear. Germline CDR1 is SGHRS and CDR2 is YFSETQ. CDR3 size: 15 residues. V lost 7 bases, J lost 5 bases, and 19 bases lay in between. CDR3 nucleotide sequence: TGCGCCAGCCGGACCTCTGGTTCCGTAAACAATGAGCAGTTCTTC. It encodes CASRTSGSVNNEQFF.

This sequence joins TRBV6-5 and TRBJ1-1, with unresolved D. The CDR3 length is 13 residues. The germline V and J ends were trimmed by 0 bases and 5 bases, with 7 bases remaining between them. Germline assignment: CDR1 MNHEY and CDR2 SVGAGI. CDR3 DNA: TGTGCCAGCAGTTACTCTCCGGGGACTGAAGCTTTCTTT. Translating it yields CASSYSPGTEAFF.

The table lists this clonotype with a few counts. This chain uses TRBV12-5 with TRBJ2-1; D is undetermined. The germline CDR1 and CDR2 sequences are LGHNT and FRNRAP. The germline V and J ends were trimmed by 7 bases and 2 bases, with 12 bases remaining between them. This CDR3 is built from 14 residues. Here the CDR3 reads CASAPGSTYNEQFF. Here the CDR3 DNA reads TGTGCTAGTGCCCCCGGTAGCACCTACAATGAGCAGTTCTTC. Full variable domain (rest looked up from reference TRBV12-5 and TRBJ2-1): DARVTQTPRHKVTEMGQEVTMRCQPILGHNTVFWYRQTMMQGLELLAYFRNRAPLDDSGMPKDRFSAEMPDATLATLKIQPSEPRDSAVYFCASAPGSTYNEQFFGPGTRLTVL.

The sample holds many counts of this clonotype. The CDR3 reads CSAKGGGDYGYTF. In nucleotides, the CDR3 is TGCAGTGCTAAGGGGGGAGGTGACTATGGCTACACCTTC. The rearrangement links TRBV20-1 to TRBJ1-2, with D maybe TRBD1 (6 bases). The CDR3 length is 13 residues. Between the trimmed V and J ends, which lost 4 bases and 3 bases, there was a span of 12 bases. Looked up from germline, CDR1 is DFQATT and CDR2 is SNEGSKA (reference sequence).

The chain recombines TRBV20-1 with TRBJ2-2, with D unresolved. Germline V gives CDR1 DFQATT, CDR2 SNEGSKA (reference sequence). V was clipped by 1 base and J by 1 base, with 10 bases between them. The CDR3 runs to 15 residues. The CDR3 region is CSARGLLENTGELFF. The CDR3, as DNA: TGCAGTGCTAGAGGCCTCCTGGAGAACACCGGGGAGCTGTTTTTT.

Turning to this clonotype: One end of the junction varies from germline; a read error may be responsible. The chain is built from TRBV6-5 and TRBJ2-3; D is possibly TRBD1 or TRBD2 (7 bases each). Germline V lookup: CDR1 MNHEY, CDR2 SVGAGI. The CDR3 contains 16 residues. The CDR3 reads CASSPSTYRGGDMQYF. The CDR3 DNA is TGTGCCAGCAGTCCCAGCACGTACAGGGGAGGGGATATGCAGTATTTT.